The sequence of this T cell receptor (beta chain) was determined in a study of T cells in Graves' hyperthyroidism and ophthalmopathy. Study at large: Peripheral blood was collected at initial diagnosis, before any treatment.

This clonotype has a handful of counts. RNA transcripts were the template for amplifying TCR beta CDR3 regions. When the TCR CDR3 underwent first-round RT-PCR, the HTBI primer set was used. One entry per CDR3 protein, called by TCRdb with MiXCR from the multiplex PCR reads. The sample shows some 760,000 distinct CDR3 sequences, 14% of them seen only once. This CDR3 has 15 residues. After removal of 3 bases from V and 10 bases from J, the junction contained 6 bases not matched to a gene. From germline, CDR1 is SGHAT and CDR2 FQNNGV. The chain combines TRBV11-2 with TRBJ2-1, with 13 bases identical to TRBD2. The sequenced sample consisted of blood. This sequence was found in a woman aged 18-35 years with Graves' hyperthyroidism. This chain's CDR3 is CASSFRLAGGIEQFF. CDR3 DNA: TGTGCCAGCAGCTTCCGACTAGCGGGGGGCATAGAGCAGTTCTTC.